The 30 T cell receptor beta chains listed next were all sequenced from one sample in a study of T-cell reconstitution after alpha-beta-depleted transplantation in children. Unique molecular identifiers tagged the TCRbeta library. Each CDR3 protein is one row after TCRdb ran MiXCR on the PCR reads. Here the sample spans about 460,000 distinct CDR3 sequences, more than 9.5% being singletons. Source: PBMCs, mostly from graft donor cells, taken 180 days after TCRalphabeta/CD19-depleted stem cell transplant. These receptors all stem from a female patient aged 2-15 years who had a stem cell transplant for aplastic anemia, so the T cells may come from the graft donor.

This clonotype was counted between two and nine times. The CDR3 DNA reads TGCAGCGAGGCCGCACAGGGGAATACGCAGTATTTT. Amino acids: CSEAAQGNTQYF. V is TRBV29-1 and J is TRBJ2-3, with 7 bases aligning to TRBD1. V shed 7 bases, J shed 7 bases, and the junction held 8 bases outside the gene matches. The CDR3 length is 12 residues. The germline V gene encodes CDR1 SQVTM and CDR2 ANQGSEA.

This clonotype was detected only a few times. The chain has TRBV29-1 and TRBJ1-4; TRBD1 might be the D (6 bases). This CDR3 has 14 residues. Deletions cut 4 bases from V and 6 bases from J, with 15 bases between. In germline, CDR1 is SQVTM, CDR2 ANQGSEA. The CDR3 here is CSVGNDRTDEKLFF. In DNA, the CDR3 is TGCAGCGTTGGGAATGACAGGACCGATGAAAAACTGTTTTTT. The full variable domain, completed using reference TRBV29-1 and TRBJ1-4, is SAVISQKPSRDICQRGTSLTIQCQVDSQVTMMFWYRQQPGQSLTLIATANQGSEATYESGFVIDKFPISRPNLTFSTLTVSNMSPEDSSIYLCSVGNDRTDEKLFFGSGTQLSVL.

The chain couples TRBV3-1 to TRBJ2-5, with 9 positions matching TRBD2. With V trimmed by 4 bases and J by 0 bases, 3 bases remained unmatched. The CDR3 sequence is 15 residues long. Germline-derived CDR1 and CDR2 are LGHDT and YNNKEL (reference sequence). The CDR3 sequence: CASSPRLADQETQYF. CDR3 DNA sequence: TGTGCCAGCAGCCCTCGACTAGCGGACCAAGAGACCCAGTACTTC.

This clonotype was seen a handful of times. V is TRBV10-3 and J is TRBJ2-7; possibly TRBD2 for D (5 bases). The CDR3 sequence is 12 residues long. V shed 6 bases and J shed 3 bases, with 9 bases lying between them. Germline CDR1 and CDR2: ENHRY and SYGVKD. The chain's CDR3 is CAISGLYYEQYF. CDR3 DNA sequence: TGTGCCATCAGCGGACTCTACTACGAGCAGTACTTC.

This clonotype has at least ten counts. The V call is TRBV15, the J call TRBJ1-4; no definite D call. The CDR3 consists of 12 residues. Germline V CDR1 and CDR2: LNHNV, YYDKDF (reference sequence). V lost 6 bases and J 4 bases, leaving 6 bases between the germline ends. The CDR3 DNA sequence: TGTGCCACCAGGGACCTTAATGAAAAACTGTTTTTT. Amino acids: CATRDLNEKLFF.

This clonotype was picked up a small number of times. V gene TRBV6-5 combines with J gene TRBJ2-3; 7 bases match TRBD1. The CDR3 length is 18 residues. V gave up 0 bases and J gave up 0 bases; unmatched junction bases: 9. Looked up from germline, CDR1 is MNHEY and CDR2 is SVGAGI. The CDR3 nucleotides read TGTGCCAGCAGTTACTCGAGAGGATCAGGGGGTAGCACAGATACGCAGTATTTT. This translates into CASSYSRGSGGSTDTQYF.

This clonotype was detected ten times or more. The chain employs TRBV7-2 and TRBJ2-3; 8 bases align to TRBD2. This CDR3 region has 14 residues. CDR1 and CDR2 (germline): SGHTA, FQGNSA. Trimming at V came to 4 bases and at J to 5 bases, leaving 5 bases not matched to a gene. The CDR3 is CASSYALAGDTQYF. The CDR3 bases are TGTGCCAGCAGCTATGCCCTAGCGGGAGATACGCAGTATTTT.

This clonotype was counted only a few times. The chain uses TRBV7-2 and TRBJ2-3; D possibly corresponds to TRBD2 (5 bases). CDR1 is SGHTA and CDR2 is FQGNSA in the germline V gene. V lost 5 bases and J lost 2, with 14 bases in between. The CDR3 runs 15 residues. Here the CDR3 DNA reads TGTGCCAGCAGCCCTAGGAGTCTAGCCACAGATACGCAGTATTTT. Its translation is CASSPRSLATDTQYF.

The V call is TRBV7-9, the J call TRBJ1-4; unclear D gene. V shed 5 bases and J shed 0 bases, with 13 bases lying between them. This CDR3 contains 16 residues. Looked up from germline, CDR1 is SEHNR and CDR2 is FQNEAQ (reference sequence). The CDR3 reads CASSAPQRATNEKLFF. In DNA, the CDR3 is TGTGCCAGCAGCGCACCCCAAAGAGCAACTAATGAAAAACTGTTTTTT.

V and J are TRBV4-2 and TRBJ2-7; the match to TRBD2 covers 8 bases. The CDR3 consists of 15 residues. Germline V gene data show CDR1 as LGHNA and CDR2 as YNFKEQ. V trimming: 5 bases; J trimming: 3 bases; junction bases outside the gene matches: 9. The CDR3 spells CASSSTGTSHYEQYF. In DNA, the CDR3 is TGTGCCAGCAGCTCCACGGGGACTAGTCACTACGAGCAGTACTTC.

The CDR3 here is CASSLVPSSGTDTQYF. Written as DNA, the CDR3 is TGTGCCAGCAGCTTAGTTCCGTCCTCGGGCACAGATACGCAGTATTTT. The rearrangement uses TRBV7-9 and TRBJ2-3; D unclear. Germline V gives CDR1 SEHNR, CDR2 FQNEAQ (reference sequence). This CDR3 region has 16 residues. V was clipped by 1 base and J by 1 base, with 12 bases between them.

This clonotype showed up many times. V usage is TRBV7-2 and J usage is TRBJ2-3; D might be TRBD2 (5 bases). Germline V gene data show CDR1 as SGHTA and CDR2 as FQGNSA. Trimming removed 5 bases at V and 0 bases at J, with 12 bases between. The CDR3 runs to 15 residues. The DNA of the CDR3 is TGTGCCAGCAGCAAAACTAGTGGGAGCACAGATACGCAGTATTTT. This gives the protein CASSKTSGSTDTQYF.

This clonotype showed up just a few times. The chain carries TRBV11-1 and TRBJ2-6, with no clear D. Germline loops: CDR1 SGHAT, CDR2 FQDESV (reference sequence). The CDR3 contains 14 residues. V gave up 1 base and J gave up 3 bases, with 4 bases separating them. Written as DNA, the CDR3 is TGTGCCAGCAGCTTAGGGGATGGGGCCAACGTCCTGACTTTC. Protein sequence: CASSLGDGANVLTF.

At least ten counts were recorded for this clonotype. The rearrangement joins TRBV5-1 to TRBJ2-1, with 13 bases identical to TRBD2. With 4 bases clipped from V and 6 bases from J, the junction kept 16 bases outside the gene matches. The CDR3 runs 19 residues. The germline V gene has CDR1 SGHRS and CDR2 YFSETQ. This chain's CDR3 is CASSPPRTSGSFLPNEQFF. The CDR3, as DNA: TGCGCCAGCAGCCCCCCGAGGACTAGCGGGAGTTTTCTACCCAATGAGCAGTTCTTC.

This clonotype was counted between two and nine times. The CDR3 coding sequence is TGTGCCACCTCCCTAGGCGATGAGCAGTTCTTC. Its protein product is CATSLGDEQFF. The genes are TRBV15 and TRBJ2-1; D remains unclear. The germline V gene has CDR1 LNHNV and CDR2 YYDKDF (reference sequence). The V gene lost 8 bases and the J gene lost 8 bases, with 10 bases spanning the gap. This CDR3 region has 11 residues. Complete variable domain (other parts from reference TRBV15 and TRBJ2-1): DAMVIQNPRYQVTQFGKPVTLSCSQTLNHNVMYWYQQKSSQAPKLLFHYYDKDFNNEADTPDNFQSRRPNTSFCFLDIRSPGLGDTAMYLCATSLGDEQFFGPGTRLTVL.

This clonotype turned up a few times. The chain recombines TRBV11-2 with TRBJ2-5; no reliable D call. Germline V gene data show CDR1 as SGHAT and CDR2 as FQNNGV. V lost 5 bases to trimming and J lost 2 bases, with 9 bases between them. CDR3 size: 13 residues. The CDR3 DNA reads TGTGCCAGCAGCATACAATCACAAGAGACCCAGTACTTC. It encodes CASSIQSQETQYF.

The sample holds a few counts of this clonotype. V and J are TRBV24-1 and TRBJ1-2, with TRBD1 as a possible D gene (5 bases). Germline V gives CDR1 KGHDR, CDR2 SFDVKD. The V and J ends lost 1 base and 4 bases respectively, with 9 bases between them. The CDR3 runs 14 residues. CDR3 in amino acids: CATSDFPGPYGYTF. The CDR3 DNA sequence: TGTGCCACCAGTGATTTTCCGGGACCCTATGGCTACACCTTC.

This clonotype was seen ten or more times. The V and J genes are TRBV5-1 and TRBJ1-2; tentatively, D is TRBD1 (5 bases). Between the trimmed V and J ends, which lost 0 bases and 3 bases, there was a span of 15 bases. The CDR3 extends over 16 amino acids. Germline lookup yields CDR1 SGHRS and CDR2 YFSETQ. CDR3 protein: CASSLDHHQGDYGYTF. Here the CDR3 DNA reads TGCGCCAGCAGCTTGGACCACCATCAGGGCGACTATGGCTACACCTTC.

With respect to this clonotype: One end of the junction does not line up with germline, which may come from a read error. J is TRBJ2-1 and V is TRBV7-9, with 7 bases that match TRBD1. In germline, CDR1 is SEHNR, CDR2 FQNEAQ (reference sequence). The CDR3 is made up of 15 amino acids. The CDR3 DNA sequence: TGTGCCAGCAGCTTCGACAGGGCCCTGTACAATGAGCAGTTGTTC. This translates into CASSFDRALYNEQLF. Variable domain in full (rest from reference TRBV7-9 and TRBJ2-1): DTGVSQNPRHKITKRGQNVTFRCDPISEHNRLYWYRQTLGQGPEFLTYFQNEAQLEKSRLLSDRFSAERPKGSFSTLEIQRTEQGDSAMYLCASSFDRALYNEQLFGPGTRLTVL.

This clonotype was detected a few times. This chain links TRBV7-8 with TRBJ2-2, with TRBD2 matching over 7 bases. CDR3 length: 13 residues. Per the germline V gene, CDR1 is SGHVS and CDR2 is FQNEAQ. With 5 bases clipped from V and 7 bases from J, the junction kept 4 bases outside the gene matches. Written as DNA, the CDR3 is TGTGCCAGCAGCGGGAGGGCCGGCGGGGAGCTGTTTTTT. Translated, it gives CASSGRAGGELFF.

V gene TRBV7-9 combines with J gene TRBJ1-2; D is perhaps TRBD1 (5 bases). With 5 bases removed from V and 7 bases from J, the gap between germline ends came to 20 bases. The CDR3 sequence is 15 residues long. CDR1 is SEHNR and CDR2 is FQNEAQ in the germline V gene (reference sequence). CDR3 sequence: CASSPRGTPDRGYTF. CDR3 nucleotides: TGTGCCAGCAGCCCCCGGGGGACGCCGGACCGTGGCTACACCTTC.

This chain connects TRBV7-8 to TRBJ1-4, with D tentatively TRBD1 (5 bases). The germline CDR1 and CDR2 sequences are SGHVS and FQNEAQ. The CDR3 extends over 16 amino acids. Between the trimmed V and J ends, which lost 2 bases and 4 bases, there was a span of 14 bases. The CDR3 protein is CASSLIRTQINEKLFF. CDR3 nucleotide sequence: TGTGCCAGCAGCTTAATTCGGACACAGATTAATGAAAAACTGTTTTTT. Filled out from reference TRBV7-8 and TRBJ1-4, the complete variable domain reads GAGVSQSPRYKVAKRGQDVALRCDPISGHVSLFWYQQALGQGPEFLTYFQNEAQLDKSGLPSDRFFAERPEGSVSTLKIQRTQQEDSAVYLCASSLIRTQINEKLFFGSGTQLSVL.

The rearrangement joins TRBV7-2 to TRBJ1-2; 7 nucleotides align to TRBD1. This CDR3 has 17 amino acids. J lost 3 bases, V lost 5 bases, and 15 bases had no gene match. CDR1 and CDR2 (germline): SGHTA, FQGNSA. The CDR3 DNA is TGTGCCAGCAGCCCTTCCGGGACAGCCTTATCCTACTATGGCTACACCTTC. Amino acids: CASSPSGTALSYYGYTF.

This clonotype was picked up a small number of times. The J gene is TRBJ2-1, the V gene TRBV7-6, with 16 nucleotides matching TRBD2. The V gene end was trimmed by 5 bases and the J gene end by 2 bases; junction bases not matched to a gene: 9. Germline CDR1 reads SGHVS; CDR2 reads FNYEAQ. This CDR3 contains 19 residues. The DNA for the CDR3 is TGTGCCAGCAGCGAACCGGGACTAGCGGGAGGGCTTACCTACAATGAGCAGTTCTTC. It specifies CASSEPGLAGGLTYNEQFF.

This chain connects TRBV5-1 to TRBJ1-5; TRBD1 might be the D (5 bases). Trimming pared 3 bases from V and 1 base from J, leaving 8 bases between. The CDR3 loop spans 14 amino acids. In germline, CDR1 is SGHRS, CDR2 YFSETQ. CDR3 loop: CASSSRESNQPQHF. The CDR3 DNA reads as TGCGCCAGCAGCTCCAGGGAGAGCAATCAGCCCCAGCATTTT.

The rearrangement uses TRBV5-1 and TRBJ2-3; D is possibly TRBD2 (5 bases). There are 15 residues in the CDR3. Germline-derived CDR1 and CDR2 are SGHRS and YFSETQ. Trimming removed 4 bases at V and 0 bases at J, with 12 bases between. The CDR3 here is CASSTQRPSTDTQYF. CDR3 sequence (DNA): TGCGCCAGCAGCACCCAGCGGCCTAGCACAGATACGCAGTATTTT.

The table lists this clonotype with a few counts. The rearrangement joins TRBV27 to TRBJ2-2; D might be TRBD1 (6 bases). The CDR3 runs 15 residues. V was clipped by 5 bases and J by 4 bases, with 14 bases between them. The germline V gene encodes CDR1 MNHEY and CDR2 SMNVEV (reference sequence). In nucleotides, the CDR3 is TGTGCCAGCAGTCCCTCCATCAGGGGCACCGGGGAGCTGTTTTTT. It is translated as CASSPSIRGTGELFF.

There are many counts of this clonotype. The V call is TRBV29-1, the J call TRBJ2-7, with D perhaps assigned TRBD1 or TRBD2 (5 bases each). This CDR3 contains 16 residues. The germline CDR1 and CDR2 sequences are SQVTM and ANQGSEA. V was shortened by 4 bases and J by 0 bases, with 19 bases between the two germline ends. CDR3 in DNA: TGCAGCGTTGCAACAACCAAAGAGAGGGGCTCCTACGAGCAGTACTTC. Translating gives CSVATTKERGSYEQYF.

This clonotype was observed a few times. The chain links TRBV12-3 or TRBV12-4 to TRBJ2-7; 8 bases match TRBD1. The V segment lost 5 bases and the J segment 9 bases; nucleotides outside the gene matches: 12. CDR3 size: 14 residues. The CDR3 sequence is CASSVGGQDHRQYF. The CDR3 bases are TGTGCCAGCAGTGTCGGGGGACAGGATCATAGGCAGTACTTC.

This chain links TRBV10-3 with TRBJ1-5, with TRBD1 as a possible D gene (6 bases). The CDR3 loop spans 14 amino acids. Germline V gene lookup returns CDR1 ENHRY and CDR2 SYGVKD. Trimming removed 6 bases at V and 5 bases at J, with 14 bases between. The CDR3 DNA follows: TGTGCCATCAGGGGGGCGGGAGTCCATCAGCCCCAGCATTTT. This gives the protein CAIRGAGVHQPQHF.